A selection of T cell receptor beta chains follows, all from one sample in a study of blood T cells in healthy people across ages. One entry per CDR3 protein, called by TCRdb with MiXCR from the 5' RACE reads. Of about 1 million distinct CDR3 sequences listed, under 55% were seen once; the top ten hold about 19%. The sample consisted of blood. The source of these receptors is a woman in her sixties or seventies in good health. CDR3s leave out the opening cysteine and the closing phenylalanine or tryptophan. Fields, in order: J gene, V gene, clone size, CDR3 protein. The listing skips clone size in some rows; elsewhere it reads once, few, many or a size class.

TRBJ2-7 TRBV7-2 - ASSLTGTSGRSSYEQY
TRBJ2-2 TRBV7-2 few ASSKRAGMNTGELF
TRBJ2-5 TRBV19 once ASSISPDRAWETQY
TRBJ2-3 TRBV7-6 - ASSLNLGDTQY
TRBJ2-1 TRBV7-9 few ASNLVGLAGKFNNEQF
TRBJ2-1 TRBV18 - ASSPPSVPYNEQF
TRBJ2-5 TRBV20-1 - SAPPNRDRWHNEQY
TRBJ1-2 TRBV12-3/TRBV12-4 - ASSSTEGPFYGYT
TRBJ1-2 TRBV29-1 - SAAHSGYGYT
TRBJ2-7 TRBV29-1 once SVRDRENYEQY
TRBJ2-1 TRBV20-1 - SARRAVINEQF
TRBJ1-4 TRBV7-9 few ASRQGTEGLNEKLF
TRBJ2-1 TRBV27 - ASSLQTSGGYNEQF